This T cell receptor (beta chain) was sequenced for a study of T cell responses to AZD1222 COVID-19 vaccine. Findings and limits, study-wide: Increased Spike-specific TCR breadth and depth were observed after two AZD1222 doses. Females made up more of the donors, who were largely white British, and clonal diversity may have come out too low.

Here immunoSEQ multiplex PCR was the method, and the copy in TCRdb shows in-frame clones only, minus some. This sample carries 92,000 or so clones, 90% of them seen once, and the ten largest clones take approximately 30%. The CDR3 totals 14 residues. V gave up 6 bases and J gave up 9 bases, with 15 bases separating them. The germline V gene encodes CDR1 MNHEY and CDR2 SVGAGI. Regarding this clone: Its target is not known.

This chain joins TRBV6-5 and TRBJ1-6, with D hard to call. The source is an adult in good health. This specimen was peripheral blood, taken on day 0 of AZD1222 vaccination. The DNA for the CDR3 is TGTGCCAGCAGACTTGACCCGCTGTTTTCACCCCTCCACTTT. It encodes CASRLDPLFSPLHF.